This TCR beta chain was identified in a study of blood T cell repertoires in COVID-19. TCRdb keeps only in-frame clones here, not all; method: immunoSEQ multiplex PCR. The sample shows about 50,000 clones, more than 90% of them seen only once. This CDR3 is 15 amino acids long. Trimming removed 0 bases from V and 7 bases from J; junction bases left unmatched: 6. Looked up from germline, CDR1 is MNHEY and CDR2 is SVGAGI. The receptor comes from a woman aged 80 or over with acute or convalescent COVID-19. The sequencing input was peripheral blood. The genes are TRBV6-5 and TRBJ1-2; 9 nucleotides match TRBD1. CDR3 amino acids: CASSYSGGQGGGYTF. CDR3 nucleotide sequence: TGTGCCAGCAGTTACTCGGGGGGACAGGGCGGTGGCTACACCTTC.